This TCR beta chain comes out of a study of blood T cell repertoires in COVID-19. Whole-study context: Samples of COVID-19 (acute and convalescent) were obtained from the United States, Italy and Spain.

The V segment lost 2 bases and the J segment 10 bases; nucleotides outside the gene matches: 5. The CDR3 contains 14 residues. From germline, CDR1 is KGHSH and CDR2 LQKENI. In the source study's methods: Estimation of nucleated cell counts was performed using reference gene primer amplification. The table came from immunoSEQ multiplex PCR; TCRdb's copy has only in-frame clones and leaves some out. That table supplies the V and J calls and clone size; D and trimming were determined from the DNA. The profile shows about 130,000 clones, around 81% of them singletons. Source material: peripheral blood. The V gene is TRBV18, the J gene TRBJ1-2; TRBD1 matches 12 bases. This TCR was recovered from a man aged 35 to 55 with active or convalescent COVID-19. As DNA, the CDR3 is TGTGCCAGCTCACCATACGGGACAGGGGGCGCCTACACCTTC. The encoded protein is CASSPYGTGGAYTF.